This T cell receptor (beta chain) was found in a study of cytomegalovirus exposure and HLA in healthy donors. TCRdb keeps only in-frame clones here, not all; method: immunoSEQ multiplex PCR. The table records 200,000 to 250,000 clones, 70% to 90% of them present only once. J lost 5 bases, V lost 5 bases, and 10 bases had no gene match. CDR1 and CDR2 (germline): SEHNR, FQNEAQ (reference sequence). This CDR3 comprises 15 residues. This sequence originates from a woman under 30 in good health and CMV-seronegative. The sequenced sample consisted of PBMCs. The chain has TRBV7-9 and TRBJ1-1, with 8 bases matching TRBD1. CDR3 amino acids: CASSPLDRDLTEAFF. The CDR3 DNA is TGTGCCAGCAGCCCTCTGGACAGGGATCTAACTGAAGCTTTCTTT.